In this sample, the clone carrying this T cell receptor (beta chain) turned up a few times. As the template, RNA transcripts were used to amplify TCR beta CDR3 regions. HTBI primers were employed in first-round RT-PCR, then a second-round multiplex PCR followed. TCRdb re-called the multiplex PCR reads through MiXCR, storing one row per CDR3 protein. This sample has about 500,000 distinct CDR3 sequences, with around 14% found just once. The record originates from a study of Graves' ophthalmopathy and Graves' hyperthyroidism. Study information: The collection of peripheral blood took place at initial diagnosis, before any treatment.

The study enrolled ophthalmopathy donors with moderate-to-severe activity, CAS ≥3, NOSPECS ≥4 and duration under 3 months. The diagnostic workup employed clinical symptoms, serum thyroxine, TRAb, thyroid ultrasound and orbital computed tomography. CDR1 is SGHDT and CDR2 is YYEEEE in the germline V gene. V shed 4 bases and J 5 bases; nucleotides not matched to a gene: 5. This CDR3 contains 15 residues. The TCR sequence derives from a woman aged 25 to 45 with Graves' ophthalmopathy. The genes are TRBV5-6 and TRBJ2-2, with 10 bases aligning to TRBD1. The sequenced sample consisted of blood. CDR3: CASSAGQGVTGELFF. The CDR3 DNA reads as TGTGCCAGCAGCGCCGGACAGGGGGTGACCGGGGAGCTGTTTTTT.